This T cell receptor beta chain appears in the sequencing data of a study of Graves' ophthalmopathy and Graves' hyperthyroidism. The CDR3 contains 14 residues. The germline V gene encodes CDR1 PRHDT and CDR2 FYEKMQ (reference sequence). Trimming took 1 base from V and 8 from J, leaving 14 bases between them. The study amplified TCR beta CDR3 regions using RNA transcripts. The workflow started with a first-round RT-PCR run with HTBI primers and then moved on to a second-round multiplex PCR. TCRdb re-derived calls from the multiplex PCR reads in MiXCR, one entry per CDR3 protein. This table holds approximately 150,000 distinct CDR3 sequences, roughly 36% found once.

Sequenced: peripheral blood. The chain employs TRBV13 and TRBJ1-2; D gene unclear. The receptor was derived from a young man with Graves' ophthalmopathy. The chain's CDR3 is CASSLAAKGGGYTF. Written as DNA, the CDR3 is TGTGCCAGCAGCTTAGCCGCTAAAGGTGGGGGCTACACCTTC. Together with reference TRBV13 and TRBJ1-2, the CDR3 gives the full variable domain: AAGVIQSPRHLIKEKRETATLKCYPIPRHDTVYWYQQGPGQDPQFLISFYEKMQSDKGSIPDRFSAQQFSDYHSELNMSSLELGDSALYFCASSLAAKGGGYTFGSGTRLTVV.